This T cell receptor (beta chain) appears in the sequencing data of a study of regulatory T cells in long-lasting Graves disease (dated by TCRdb to the early 2020s). At the level of the whole study: Persistent Graves' disease was defined as antithyroid drug treatment for over 5 years with persistently positive TSH receptor autoantibodies. On average, persistent Graves' disease patients in the clinical cohort had been on antithyroid drugs for around ten years. The study took place in China and was registered as a clinical trial. A total of 33 samples were covered by TCR sequencing, comprising roughly 13 persistent and about 20 newly diagnosed Graves' disease patients. Patients with persistent Graves' disease were compared with patients with newly diagnosed Graves' disease using TCR sequencing and RNA sequencing of peripheral blood. What the study reported, not specific to this receptor: Peripheral blood alone was examined, since thyroid tissue, which constituted the primary lesion, could not be accessed. Patients with persistent disease shared more public clonotypes (roughly 2,900) than newly diagnosed patients did (more than 900). As a limitation, the authors acknowledged that the small sample size may reduce accuracy. Lower TCR Shannon entropy and fewer highly expanded clones were observed in persistent Graves' disease patients than in newly diagnosed patients, which suggested clonal expansion. Sequencing and analysis were restricted to the TCR beta chain. TRBV28, TRBJ1-2 and TRBJ2-5 were preferentially used in persistent disease, while TRBV20-1 and TRBJ2-1 were favored in newly diagnosed disease.

Receptors were amplified or captured by multiplex PCR. TCRdb lists the instrument as Illumina HiSeq 4000. iRepertoire HTBI primers and Arm-PCR amplification of CDR3 regions were used to construct TCR beta libraries. PCR products were gel purified before sequencing. The paper's data handling went like this. Across samples, about 63 TRBV and 13 to 15 TRBJ segments were identified and used for gene usage analysis of CDR3 amino acid clonotypes. COPE and FqMerger were used to merge the filtered high-quality paired reads into contigs. BLAST was used to align contigs to the IMGT TRBV, TRBD and TRBJ reference genes, and CDR3 was defined following IMGT. Any clonotype with a frequency above 0.1% was counted as a highly expanded clone. Shannon entropy was used to measure repertoire diversity, and the Gini coefficient was used to measure V-J evenness. Clonotypes shared by more than one individual were considered public. Using fastp at Q25 and MiXCR, TCRdb reprocessed the public reads and kept productive beta chains. Entries are consolidated by CDR3 protein sequence, retaining the most common genes and DNA. The V and J calls shown here were made by TCRdb, not taken from the authors' results. The sample table holds about 290,000 distinct CDR3 sequences, of which around 21% were seen once. The top ten hold more than 50% of the sample.

The meaning of the sample's time point label: persistent/refractory GD, antithyroid drugs over 5 years with positive TRAb. For both TCR sequencing and RNA sequencing, RNA was extracted from PBMCs in TRIzol. The diagnosis of Graves' disease followed American Thyroid Association guidelines. Recruitment of patients was carried out at an endocrinology department in Xi'an, China. From each patient, around 9 milliliters of peripheral blood was collected into an EDTA anticoagulant tube. PBMCs were isolated by Ficoll Paque Plus density gradient separation without further T cell sorting. An Agilent 2100 Bioanalyzer and agarose gel were used to check RNA quality, and a NanoDrop 2000 was used to measure RNA concentration. The CDR3 has 14 amino acids, counting the end cysteine and phenylalanine. The sequence is cut down to CDR3 DNA, 42 bases in frame from base 1. CDR1 is given as ENHRY and CDR2 as SYGVKD, both from the germline V gene. At the junction V is shortened by 6 bases and J by 2 bases, with 10 bases in between.

This clonotype appeared a few times. The antigen it recognizes is unknown. No base qualities exist here, and no much larger clone lies one base off it. Recombination connected TRBV10-3 to TRBJ2-2, with a tentative D gene TRBD2 over 6 matching bases. Here the sequenced sample was peripheral blood mononuclear cells (PBMCs), taken when the disease was refractory, from a patient treated with antithyroid drugs. The clonotype was recovered from a female donor with Graves disease. CDR3 sequence: CAISPGTNTGELFF. The DNA reads as follows: TGTGCCATCAGCCCCGGGACTAACACCGGGGAGCTGTTTTTT.